Described below is a single T cell receptor (beta chain) sequence and its context. Germline assignment: CDR1 MDHEN and CDR2 SYDVKM. The CDR3 sequence is 16 residues long. V was pared by 5 bases and J by 10 bases, with 13 bases of the junction left unmatched. This record comes from a study of blood T cell repertoires in COVID-19. Study information: COVID-19 samples from acute and convalescent phases originated in the United States, Italy and Spain. T cells, B-cell-depleted T cells, or PBMCs provided the cDNA or gDNA that served as material.

As handled by the study authors: Researchers report that nucleated cell counts were estimated from reference gene primer amplification. Using immunoSEQ multiplex PCR, the repertoire was profiled, and TCRdb retains in-frame clones only, with some absent. That table furnishes V, J and clone size, whereas the DNA furnished D and trimming. The repertoire holds fewer than 25,000 clones, with just under 90% as singletons. The receptor was isolated from a human donor in a cohort sampled during active COVID-19. The chain has TRBV28 and TRBJ1-4; 10 bases map to TRBD1. Sequencing input: peripheral blood. DNA for the CDR3: TGTGCCAGCAGTCCCTATGCCGGGACAGGGGTTGGAAAACTGTTTTTT. Encoded protein: CASSPYAGTGVGKLFF. The whole variable domain, remainder taken from reference TRBV28 and TRBJ1-4, is DVKVTQSSRYLVKRTGEKVFLECVQDMDHENMFWYRQDPGLGLRLIYFSYDVKMKEKGDIPEGYSVSREKKERFSLILESASTNQTSMYLCASSPYAGTGVGKLFFGSGTQLSVL.